The next 32 T cell receptor beta chains were all read from a single sample in a study of T cell responses to AZD1222 COVID-19 vaccine. Measured with immunoSEQ multiplex PCR; TCRdb has only the in-frame clones, and not every one. The data contain roughly 180,000 clones, approximately 89% of them singletons. This specimen was peripheral blood, taken 28 days after the second AZD1222 dose. These receptor sequences come from an adult who received the AZD1222 COVID-19 vaccine.

This clone has just a few counts. Other DNA sequences in the same sample also yield this CDR3. CDR3: CASSPSVLNTEAFF. DNA of the CDR3: TGTGCCAGCTCACCGTCAGTTCTTAACACTGAAGCTTTCTTT. The V gene is TRBV18, the J gene TRBJ1-1; D remains unclear. Trimming left V 3 bases short and J 2 bases short, with 10 bases between. Germline V gene lookup returns CDR1 KGHSH and CDR2 LQKENI. The CDR3 spans 14 residues.

This clone was detected only once. This chain uses TRBV7-9 with TRBJ2-1, with TRBD2 matching 8 bases. The CDR3 runs to 14 residues. Germline CDR1 SEHNR, CDR2 FQNEAQ (reference sequence). The junction had 9 bases not matched to a gene; V was cut back by 7 bases and J by 7 bases. In DNA, the CDR3 is TGTGCCAGCATCCCTTTAGCGGGATTAAATGAGCAGTTCTTC. Translated, it gives CASIPLAGLNEQFF.

The chain carries TRBV19 and TRBJ1-4; tentatively, D is TRBD1 (5 bases). The CDR3 loop spans 14 amino acids. The ends were cut back, 9 bases at V and 7 bases at J, with 18 bases in the middle. The V gene's germline CDR1 is LNHDA and CDR2 SQIVND (reference sequence). This CDR3 reads CASGKGYEGEKLFF. The CDR3 DNA reads as TGTGCCAGCGGAAAGGGGTATGAGGGTGAAAAACTGTTTTTT.

This clone showed up just once. The genes are TRBV3-1 (or the pseudogene TRBV3-2) and TRBJ2-1; TRBD2 matches 11 bases. This CDR3 comprises 16 residues. The germline V gene has CDR1 LGHDT and CDR2 YNNKEL (reference sequence). Germline trimming cut 5 bases from V and 4 bases from J; bases unmatched to any gene: 7. CDR3 nucleotides: TGTGCCAGCAGCACCCTAGCGGGGGGCCCGTACAATGAGCAGTTCTTC. Amino acids: CASSTLAGGPYNEQFF.

V and J are TRBV9 and TRBJ1-2, with D unresolved. CDR3 size: 13 residues. V lost 4 bases, J lost 8 bases, and 15 bases lay in between. Germline CDR1 is SGDLS and CDR2 is YYNGEE. The CDR3 sequence is CASSYGYTGGYTF. CDR3 coding DNA: TGTGCCAGCAGCTACGGTTACACTGGAGGCTACACCTTC. Using reference TRBV9 and TRBJ1-2 for the parts outside the CDR3, the full variable domain is DSGVTQTPKHLITATGQRVTLRCSPRSGDLSVYWYQQSLDQGLQFLIQYYNGEERAKGNILERFSAQQFPDLHSELNLSSLELGDSALYFCASSYGYTGGYTFGSGTRLTVV.

The V call is TRBV27, the J call TRBJ1-1; D not resolved. In germline, CDR1 is MNHEY, CDR2 SMNVEV (reference sequence). There are 14 residues in the CDR3. Between the trimmed V and J ends, which lost 2 bases and 1 base, there was a span of 8 bases. The CDR3 loop reads CASSLKAGNTEAFF. CDR3 nucleotides: TGTGCCAGCAGTTTAAAGGCGGGGAACACTGAAGCTTTCTTT.

The chain links TRBV27 to TRBJ1-2; D uncertain. Germline V gives CDR1 MNHEY, CDR2 SMNVEV (reference sequence). The V end was cut by 0 bases, the J end by 0 bases, with 14 bases between. The CDR3 spans 17 residues. The CDR3 loop is CASSLSAMDGANYGYTF. As DNA, the CDR3 is TGTGCCAGCAGTTTATCGGCCATGGACGGAGCTAACTATGGCTACACCTTC.

This rearrangement joins TRBV19 to TRBJ2-7; a possible D gene is TRBD2 (5 bases). Trimming took 8 bases from V and 0 from J, leaving 11 bases between them. This CDR3 is built from 13 residues. Germline loops: CDR1 LNHDA, CDR2 SQIVND (reference sequence). This CDR3 reads CASGLRGSYEQYF. The DNA of the CDR3 is TGTGCCAGTGGACTCCGGGGCTCCTACGAGCAGTACTTC.

The chain employs TRBV30 and TRBJ1-2, with D perhaps TRBD1 (5 bases). The germline CDR1 and CDR2 sequences are GTSNPN and SVGIG (reference sequence). Trimming left V 0 bases short and J 0 bases short, with 20 bases between. This CDR3 comprises 18 residues. The CDR3 spells CAWSVYYGTVGPNYGYTF. CDR3 nucleotides: TGTGCCTGGAGTGTATACTACGGGACTGTAGGTCCTAACTATGGCTACACCTTC.

The chain has TRBV12-3 or TRBV12-4 and TRBJ1-5, with D uncertain. V was clipped by 3 bases and J by 6 bases, with 9 bases between them. This CDR3 comprises 13 residues. DNA for the CDR3: TGTGCCAGCAGTTTTTGGGGTGGTCAGCCCCAGCATTTT. Protein product: CASSFWGGQPQHF.

V usage is TRBV10-2 and J usage is TRBJ1-1, with D unclear. Trimming cost V 2 bases and J 3 bases, with 7 bases left between them. CDR3 length: 13 residues. In germline, CDR1 is WSHSY, CDR2 SAAADI. The CDR3 is CASSETPDTEAFF. The DNA of the CDR3 is TGCGCCAGCAGTGAGACCCCAGACACTGAAGCTTTCTTT.

The chain links TRBV6-5 to TRBJ2-1, with TRBD1 as a possible D gene (5 bases). V was shortened by 4 bases and J by 6 bases, with 13 bases between the two germline ends. This CDR3 has 14 amino acids. Per germline, CDR1 MNHEY and CDR2 SVGAGI. The CDR3 sequence: CASSSGSTGNEQFF. The CDR3 DNA reads TGTGCCAGCAGTTCAGGGTCAACGGGCAATGAGCAGTTCTTC.

The V and J genes are TRBV18 and TRBJ2-5; 9 bases agree with TRBD1. The CDR3 runs to 16 residues. V shed 2 bases and J 6 bases; nucleotides not matched to a gene: 10. CDR1 and CDR2 from the germline V gene are KGHSH and LQKENI. CDR3 in amino acids: CASSPTGTGGAQTQYF. Written as DNA, the CDR3 is TGTGCCAGCTCACCAACGGGAACAGGGGGCGCACAGACCCAGTACTTC.

The V call is TRBV6-5, the J call TRBJ2-7; 7 bases line up with TRBD1. In germline, CDR1 is MNHEY, CDR2 SVGAGI. V gave up 6 bases and J gave up 2 bases; unmatched junction bases: 4. The CDR3 covers 13 residues. The chain's CDR3 is CASRGQRTYEQYF. CDR3 DNA: TGTGCCAGCAGGGGACAGAGAACCTACGAGCAGTACTTC.

The V gene is TRBV29-1, the J gene TRBJ2-7; D possibly corresponds to TRBD2 (6 bases). Germline V gene lookup returns CDR1 SQVTM and CDR2 ANQGSEA. This CDR3 comprises 13 residues. V shed 1 base and J shed 6 bases, with 13 bases lying between them. The CDR3 DNA reads TGCAGCGTTGAAGGGGGCGGGACGCCCGAGCAGTACTTC. As protein: CSVEGGGTPEQYF.

This clone has just one count. The chain is built from TRBV6-5 and TRBJ2-7; TRBD1 agrees at 8 bases. V lost 10 bases to trimming and J lost 0 bases; unmatched junction nucleotides: 8. The germline V gene has CDR1 MNHEY and CDR2 SVGAGI. The length of the CDR3 is 14 residues. The CDR3 bases are TGTGCCACCTTGGACAGGGTATCCTCCTACGAGCAGTACTTC. It yields the protein CATLDRVSSYEQYF.

The genes are TRBV7-3 and TRBJ1-6; D is unclear. Germline values: CDR1 SGHTA, CDR2 FQGTGA. This CDR3 has 17 residues. Trimming took off 1 base at V and 6 bases at J, with 16 bases between the two ends. This CDR3 is CASSLRRQANFNSPLHF. Written as DNA, the CDR3 is TGTGCCAGCAGCTTAAGGCGTCAGGCAAACTTTAATTCACCCCTCCACTTT.

The CDR3 reads CASSKAKSRRGAGGYGYTF. The CDR3 DNA reads as TGTGCCAGCAGCAAAGCGAAATCTAGACGGGGGGCAGGGGGCTATGGCTACACCTTC. The V call is TRBV21-1, the J call TRBJ1-2. TRBV21-1 constitutes a pseudogene. The CDR3 runs 19 residues.

The chain links TRBV12-5 to TRBJ1-6; D is possibly TRBD1 (5 bases). Germline CDR1 LGHNT, CDR2 FRNRAP. The CDR3 sequence is 14 residues long. Trimming took off 1 base at V and 12 bases at J, with 13 bases between the two ends. CDR3 nucleotides: TGTGCTAGTGGTTTGGGGGGGAGGGCCAAACCCCTCCACTTT. Protein: CASGLGGRAKPLHF.

The rearrangement uses TRBV5-4 and TRBJ2-7; tentatively, D is TRBD1 or TRBD2 (5 bases each). The CDR3 covers 15 residues. In germline, CDR1 is SGHNT, CDR2 YYREEE (reference sequence). Trimming took off 4 bases at V and 4 bases at J, with 18 bases between the two ends. CDR3 region: CASSPNGGRRYEQYF. CDR3 coding DNA: TGTGCCAGCAGCCCCAATGGGGGTAGACGTTACGAGCAGTACTTC.

This clone has a single count. This chain connects TRBV4-2 to TRBJ2-1; 8 bases agree with TRBD1. The germline V gene has CDR1 LGHNA and CDR2 YNFKEQ. Trimming at V came to 6 bases and at J to 3 bases, leaving 4 bases not matched to a gene. The CDR3 loop spans 14 amino acids. The CDR3 DNA follows: TGTGCCAGCAGTAGGACAGGGATCTACAATGAGCAGTTCTTC. Protein product: CASSRTGIYNEQFF.

This chain connects TRBV7-8 to TRBJ2-5; 10 bases match TRBD1. V was pared by 5 bases and J by 1 base, with 7 bases of the junction left unmatched. The CDR3 runs 16 residues. Germline CDR1 reads SGHVS; CDR2 reads FQNEAQ. CDR3 residues: CASSPTGGVFQETQYF. The CDR3 DNA sequence: TGTGCCAGCAGCCCGACAGGGGGCGTCTTCCAAGAGACCCAGTACTTC.

This clone showed up just a few times. The genes are TRBV6-2 or TRBV6-3 and TRBJ2-5, with D tentatively TRBD1 or TRBD2 (6 bases each). Trimming removed 2 bases from V and 1 base from J, with 11 bases in between. The V gene's germline CDR1 is MNHEY and CDR2 SVGEGT. The CDR3 length is 15 residues. This CDR3 reads CASSYAGQPQETQYF. In nucleotides, the CDR3 is TGTGCCAGCAGTTACGCGGGACAACCCCAAGAGACCCAGTACTTC.

V usage is TRBV6-5 and J usage is TRBJ1-2; D unresolved. The V end lost 6 bases, the J end lost 5 bases, and 16 bases lay between the germline ends. From germline, CDR1 is MNHEY and CDR2 SVGAGI. CDR3 length: 14 amino acids. The CDR3 coding sequence is TGTGCCAGCAGGACTGTAGGAGGACTGTATGGCTACACCTTC. It codes for CASRTVGGLYGYTF.

The chain links TRBV5-6 to TRBJ1-3; D unclear. This CDR3 has 16 amino acids. Per germline, CDR1 SGHDT and CDR2 YYEEEE. V was shortened by 0 bases and J by 0 bases, with 10 bases between the two germline ends. Here the CDR3 reads CASSLDSRTSGNTIYF. The CDR3 DNA reads as TGTGCCAGCAGCTTGGACAGTCGAACCTCTGGAAACACCATATATTTT. The whole variable domain, filled in from reference TRBV5-6 and TRBJ1-3, reads DAGVTQSPTHLIKTRGQQVTLRCSPKSGHDTVSWYQQALGQGPQFIFQYYEEEERQRGNFPDRFSGHQFPNYSSELNVNALLLGDSALYLCASSLDSRTSGNTIYFGEGSWLTVV.

In this sample, this clone turned up a few times. The chain employs TRBV4-1 and TRBJ2-1, with 12 bases lining up with TRBD2. The trim removed 2 bases at V and 2 bases at J, leaving 4 bases unmatched. CDR1 and CDR2 from the germline V gene are MGHRA and YSYEKL. The CDR3 covers 17 residues. Written as DNA, the CDR3 is TGCGCCAGCAGCCAAATGACTAGCGGGAGTACCTACAATGAGCAGTTCTTC. This gives the protein CASSQMTSGSTYNEQFF.

This clone was detected only once. The CDR3 sequence: CASSPGRPNTEAFF. Written as DNA, the CDR3 is TGTGCCAGCAGTCCGGGACGGCCGAACACTGAAGCTTTCTTT. The chain employs TRBV6-5 and TRBJ1-1, with D possibly matching TRBD1 (5 bases). The CDR3 runs 14 residues. The V and J ends lost 5 bases and 1 base respectively, with 11 bases between them. CDR1 is MNHEY, CDR2 SVGAGI, per germline.

This rearrangement joins TRBV6-5 to TRBJ1-5; 8 bases are a match to TRBD1. The CDR3 totals 15 residues. Germline CDR1 reads MNHEY; CDR2 reads SVGAGI. J gave up 2 bases and V 7 bases, and 7 bases lay outside the gene matches. CDR3 protein: CASTIGQGGNQPQHF. Here the CDR3 DNA reads TGTGCCAGCACAATTGGACAGGGAGGCAATCAGCCCCAGCATTTT.

A few counts support this clone. The chain couples TRBV5-1 to TRBJ1-1; no clear D. Trimming pared 1 base from V and 4 bases from J, leaving 11 bases between. The CDR3 has 14 residues. The germline V gene has CDR1 SGHRS and CDR2 YFSETQ. The CDR3 region has the DNA TGCGCCAGCAGCTTGTATCCAGGTAGCACTGAAGCTTTCTTT. It specifies CASSLYPGSTEAFF.

This chain connects TRBV9 to TRBJ2-1, with 7 bases fitting TRBD2. Germline lookup yields CDR1 SGDLS and CDR2 YYNGEE. The CDR3 is made up of 15 amino acids. The junction had 5 bases not matched to a gene; V was cut back by 1 base and J by 4 bases. CDR3 DNA: TGTGCCAGCAGCGTAAGTCCTAGCGGATACAATGAGCAGTTCTTC. Encoded protein: CASSVSPSGYNEQFF. The variable domain in full, with the rest retrieved from reference TRBV9 and TRBJ2-1, is DSGVTQTPKHLITATGQRVTLRCSPRSGDLSVYWYQQSLDQGLQFLIQYYNGEERAKGNILERFSAQQFPDLHSELNLSSLELGDSALYFCASSVSPSGYNEQFFGPGTRLTVL.

This chain links TRBV19 with TRBJ2-2; weak D call: TRBD2 (5 bases). This CDR3 spans 15 amino acids. Germline lookup yields CDR1 LNHDA and CDR2 SQIVND (reference sequence). The V gene lost 4 bases and the J gene lost 6 bases, with 15 bases spanning the gap. CDR3 nucleotides: TGTGCCAGTAGTAGAGGACGGGGAGTACCCGGGGAGCTGTTTTTT. It is translated as CASSRGRGVPGELFF. Drawing the rest from reference TRBV19 and TRBJ2-2, the complete variable domain is DGGITQSPKYLFRKEGQNVTLSCEQNLNHDAMYWYRQDPGQGLRLIYYSQIVNDFQKGDIAEGYSVSREKKESFPLTVTSAQKNPTAFYLCASSRGRGVPGELFFGEGSRLTVL.

This chain joins TRBV9 and TRBJ2-7; 8 nucleotides line up with TRBD1. V shed 2 bases and J 3 bases; nucleotides not matched to a gene: 4. The CDR3 covers 14 residues. CDR1 and CDR2 from the germline V gene are SGDLS and YYNGEE. DNA for the CDR3: TGTGCCAGCAGCGTCTCGACAGGGGACTACGAGCAGTACTTC. Protein: CASSVSTGDYEQYF.